The clone carrying this T cell receptor (beta chain) was picked up a small number of times. Its antigen is still unknown. The CDR3 loop spans 16 amino acids. The germline V gene has CDR1 MNHEY and CDR2 SMNVEV (reference sequence). V shed 10 bases, J shed 4 bases, and the junction held 16 bases outside the gene matches. A J-beta primer mix and a sample-barcoded 5' primer were used in a second PCR of about 7 to 12 cycles. Sequencing of every sample gave 2.5 million or more CDR3-containing paired-end reads. MiXCR, applied by TCRdb to the 5' RACE reads, yields one record per CDR3 protein. This table has around 1,100,000 distinct CDR3 sequences, more than 30% appearing once. These data originate in a study of blood T cells in healthy people across ages. A minimum of 6 micrograms of total RNA was extracted per sample. Study-level results: Bulk PBMC profiling left naive and antigen-experienced comparisons inconclusive. Diversity estimates from one million T cells were considered underestimates.

This chain links TRBV27 with TRBJ2-1; 7 bases align to TRBD1. The TCR originated in a man younger than 35 in good health. The sequenced sample consisted of blood. The CDR3 region is CATMGGSWGQYNEQFF. Here the CDR3 DNA reads TGTGCCACCATGGGTGGGAGTTGGGGACAGTACAATGAGCAGTTCTTC.